This T cell receptor beta chain was found in a study of OX40 agonist ivuxolimab in advanced cancers. Study-level information: Antecedent anti-PD-1, anti-PD-L1 or anti-CTLA-4 therapy was permissible, with approximately 44% having received some. Partial responses were recorded for three patients, including one with hepatocellular carcinoma and two with cutaneous melanoma.

Whole-study findings and limits: The mean number of expanded clones was higher in CD8+ T cells than in CD4+.

The repertoire was sequenced with immunoSEQ multiplex PCR; TCRdb's copy has only in-frame clones and lacks some. The sample includes 65,000 to 70,000 clones, 85% to 90% seen only once; the top ten take roughly 6%. In the case of this clone: What it recognizes is unknown.

The TCR was taken from an adult with an advanced solid tumor such as melanoma, head and neck, liver or kidney cancer. The source was CD4+ or CD8+ T cells sorted from blood, collected in a trial of the OX40 agonist ivuxolimab.

The CDR3 is CASALERGFNSYEQYF. CDR3 nucleotides: TGTGCCAGCGCCCTGGAGAGGGGCTTTAATTCCTACGAGCAGTACTTC. The chain employs TRBV6-6 and TRBJ2-7, with D perhaps assigned TRBD1 or TRBD2 (5 bases each). Trimming removed 8 bases from V and 1 base from J, with 21 bases in between. CDR1 is MNHNY, CDR2 SVGAGI, per germline (reference sequence). The CDR3 extends over 16 amino acids.